This T cell receptor (beta chain) came from a study of blood T cell repertoires in COVID-19. The V end was cut by 4 bases, the J end by 1 base, with 23 bases between. This CDR3 spans 19 amino acids. This table comes from immunoSEQ multiplex PCR, and its TCRdb copy is limited to in-frame clones, with some not included. The sample carries about 150,000 clones, approximately 90% recorded once. This receptor was identified in a man younger than 35 with COVID-19, enrolled during active disease. The material sequenced was peripheral blood. The V and J genes are TRBV5-3 and TRBJ2-2, with D possibly matching TRBD1 (7 bases). TRBV5-3 is an open reading frame whose function is uncertain. In DNA, the CDR3 is TGTGCCAGAAGCCCCATACAGGGGAGGACTATCATGAACACCGGGGAGCTGTTTTTT. It codes for CARSPIQGRTIMNTGELFF.